This passage covers 21 T cell receptor beta chains from one sample sequenced in a study of cytomegalovirus exposure and HLA in healthy donors. Vbeta (60) and Jbeta (13) primers were used in the PCR. Profiling relied on immunoSEQ multiplex PCR, and the TCRdb table lists in-frame clones only, not all of them. The table includes approximately 130,000 clones, 75% to 85% detected once. The sequencing sample was made of PBMCs. The source is a male donor in good health and CMV-seronegative.

This chain connects TRBV7-2 to TRBJ2-7; TRBD2 matches at 8 bases. Trimming at V came to 5 bases and at J to 0 bases, leaving 12 bases not matched to a gene. The germline gives CDR1 SGHTA, CDR2 FQGNSA. The CDR3 extends over 17 amino acids. The CDR3 here is CASSPGGSGGLSYEQYF. The CDR3 region has the DNA TGTGCCAGCAGCCCTGGAGGGAGCGGGGGTCTCTCCTACGAGCAGTACTTC.

The genes are TRBV18 and TRBJ1-1; D gene unclear. V lost 0 bases and J lost 5, with 16 bases in between. Germline lookup yields CDR1 KGHSH and CDR2 LQKENI. This CDR3 contains 16 residues. DNA of the CDR3: TGTGCCAGCTCACCACCGGGGAGTCCACGAGAGACTGAAGCTTTCTTT. Amino acids: CASSPPGSPRETEAFF.

The table lists this clone with a few counts. The CDR3 is CASSLEGREGTEAFF. For the CDR3, the DNA is TGCGCCAGCAGCTTGGAAGGCAGGGAGGGCACTGAAGCTTTCTTT. The chain uses TRBV5-1 and TRBJ1-1; the D gene is possibly TRBD1 (5 bases). The CDR3 is 15 residues long. Germline lookup yields CDR1 SGHRS and CDR2 YFSETQ. Between the trimmed V and J ends, which lost 0 bases and 4 bases, there was a span of 13 bases.

This rearrangement joins TRBV6-6 to TRBJ2-3; D is possibly TRBD2 (5 bases). This CDR3 region has 13 residues. The V end was cut by 0 bases, the J end by 11 bases, with 12 bases between. Per germline, CDR1 MNHNY and CDR2 SVGAGI (reference sequence). CDR3: CASSYSGENRQYF. CDR3 nucleotide sequence: TGTGCCAGCAGTTACTCGGGAGAGAATAGGCAGTATTTT.

The V gene is TRBV30, the J gene TRBJ1-3, with D tentatively TRBD1 (5 bases). Germline CDR1 GTSNPN, CDR2 SVGIG (reference sequence). This CDR3 is 13 amino acids long. Trimming cost V 6 bases and J 2 bases, with 11 bases left between them. CDR3 sequence: CACSGNPGNTIYF. The DNA for the CDR3 is TGTGCCTGTTCAGGGAATCCTGGAAACACCATATATTTT.

This chain joins TRBV15 and TRBJ2-3, with a tentative D call TRBD1 (6 bases). The CDR3 is 15 residues long. CDR1 and CDR2 (germline): LNHNV, YYDKDF (reference sequence). V was pared by 0 bases and J by 6 bases, with 13 bases between. Here the CDR3 reads CATSRDGGSQDTQYF. The CDR3 coding sequence is TGTGCCACCAGCAGAGATGGGGGCAGCCAGGATACGCAGTATTTT.

V is TRBV7-2 and J is TRBJ2-7, with 12 bases aligning to TRBD2. The CDR3 is made up of 15 amino acids. Germline-derived CDR1 and CDR2 are SGHTA and FQGNSA. V was pared by 7 bases and J by 2 bases, with 6 bases of the junction left unmatched. The CDR3 nucleotides read TGTGCCAGCAACCTGCTAGCGGGGGGGACCTACGAGCAGTACTTC. It translates to CASNLLAGGTYEQYF. Full variable domain (outside the CDR3, taken from reference TRBV7-2 and TRBJ2-7): GAGVSQSPSNKVTEKGKDVELRCDPISGHTALYWYRQSLGQGLEFLIYFQGNSAPDKSGLPSDRFSAERTGGSVSTLTIQRTQQEDSAVYLCASNLLAGGTYEQYFGPGTRLTVT.

This sequence joins TRBV15 and TRBJ2-3; no clear D. The CDR3 covers 16 residues. The V end lost 5 bases, the J end lost 4 bases, and 19 bases lay between the germline ends. Germline V gene lookup returns CDR1 LNHNV and CDR2 YYDKDF (reference sequence). CDR3 sequence: CATSLTRLEPADTQYF. CDR3 sequence (DNA): TGTGCCACCAGCCTAACCCGATTAGAGCCGGCAGATACGCAGTATTTT. Variable domain in full (rest from reference TRBV15 and TRBJ2-3): DAMVIQNPRYQVTQFGKPVTLSCSQTLNHNVMYWYQQKSSQAPKLLFHYYDKDFNNEADTPDNFQSRRPNTSFCFLDIRSPGLGDTAMYLCATSLTRLEPADTQYFGPGTRLTVL.

The rearrangement joins TRBV18 to TRBJ2-1, with 9 bases that match TRBD2. J lost 8 bases, V lost 2 bases, and 7 bases had no gene match. The CDR3 sequence is 15 residues long. Germline CDR1 reads KGHSH; CDR2 reads LQKENI. The DNA of the CDR3 is TGTGCCAGCTCACCAGGAAGCGGGGGGTTAGATGAGCAGTTCTTC. Encoded protein: CASSPGSGGLDEQFF.

The chain uses TRBV9 and TRBJ2-1, with 7 positions matching TRBD2. The CDR3 length is 15 residues. V was clipped by 1 base and J by 3 bases; unmatched bases: 4. Germline V gene data show CDR1 as SGDLS and CDR2 as YYNGEE. Here the CDR3 reads CASSVWEGFYNEQFF. The CDR3 DNA reads TGTGCCAGCAGCGTATGGGAGGGTTTCTACAATGAGCAGTTCTTC.

This clone was seen only a few times. The chain combines TRBV6-5 with TRBJ1-5; TRBD1 matches 7 bases. Unmatched junction bases numbered 4, after V lost 3 bases and J lost 5 bases. CDR3 size: 14 residues. Germline CDR1 reads MNHEY; CDR2 reads SVGAGI. The CDR3, as DNA: TGTGCCAGCAGTTATCGGACAGGTTATCAGCCCCAGCATTTT. It is translated as CASSYRTGYQPQHF.

This chain connects TRBV7-9 to TRBJ2-3; 12 bases fit TRBD2. The CDR3 length is 17 residues. The ends lost 1 base at V and 2 bases at J; junction bases unmatched: 4. Germline CDR1 is SEHNR and CDR2 is FQNEAQ (reference sequence). CDR3 bases: TGTGCCAGCAGCTTAGGACTAGCGGGGGCCCACACAGATACGCAGTATTTT. This sequence encodes CASSLGLAGAHTDTQYF.

This chain joins TRBV7-8 and TRBJ1-1; the match to TRBD1 covers 10 bases. The V and J ends lost 4 bases and 11 bases, in that order; junction bases with no gene match: 10. The germline gives CDR1 SGHVS, CDR2 FQNEAQ. The CDR3 spans 14 residues. The CDR3 is CASSSGTGDLAAFF. The CDR3 nucleotides read TGTGCCAGCAGCTCCGGGACAGGGGACCTGGCGGCTTTCTTT.

This chain uses TRBV10-1 with TRBJ1-1; 10 bases are a match to TRBD1. V lost 0 bases to trimming and J lost 5 bases; unmatched junction nucleotides: 3. CDR1 and CDR2 (germline): WNHNN, SYGVQD (reference sequence). There are 15 residues in the CDR3. The CDR3 sequence is CASSESGQGLTEAFF. Written as DNA, the CDR3 is TGCGCCAGCAGTGAGTCGGGACAGGGGCTTACTGAAGCTTTCTTT.

This clone was seen only a few times. A read error may produce the germline difference seen at one junction end. V gene TRBV7-7 combines with J gene TRBJ1-1; the D gene is possibly TRBD1 (5 bases). The V gene's germline CDR1 is SSHAT and CDR2 FNYEAQ (reference sequence). The CDR3 is 13 amino acids. CDR3 DNA sequence: TGTGCTAGCAGCTTAGCATTTGGGGGGATAGCTTTCTTT. This gives the protein CASSLAFGGIAFF.

Concerning this clone itself: The same CDR3 arises from other DNA sequences in this sample as well. The J gene is TRBJ2-3, the V gene TRBV9; D possibly corresponds to TRBD2 (5 bases). This CDR3 has 14 residues. Germline V CDR1 and CDR2: SGDLS, YYNGEE. V was clipped by 0 bases and J by 0 bases, with 5 bases between them. DNA of the CDR3: TGTGCCAGCAGCGTAGCGGGGAGCACAGATACGCAGTATTTT. Protein sequence: CASSVAGSTDTQYF.

This chain joins TRBV9 and TRBJ2-3, with 8 nucleotides matching TRBD2. CDR1 and CDR2 from the germline V gene are SGDLS and YYNGEE. The CDR3 has 14 residues. Trimming removed 7 bases from V and 0 bases from J; junction bases left unmatched: 4. CDR3 region: CASRGGLSTDTQYF. The CDR3 DNA is TGTGCCAGCCGGGGGGGACTTAGCACAGATACGCAGTATTTT.

The chain employs TRBV27 and TRBJ2-5, with 7 bases lining up with TRBD1. The V segment lost 6 bases and the J segment 7 bases; nucleotides outside the gene matches: 8. Germline loops: CDR1 MNHEY, CDR2 SMNVEV (reference sequence). This CDR3 is built from 13 residues. CDR3 region: CASSQTGAGTQYF. The CDR3 DNA reads TGTGCCAGCAGCCAAACAGGGGCTGGGACCCAGTACTTC.

This chain uses TRBV5-1 with TRBJ2-5; the D gene is possibly TRBD1 (6 bases). The CDR3 sequence is 15 residues long. Per germline, CDR1 SGHRS and CDR2 YFSETQ. Trimming took off 1 base at V and 5 bases at J, with 15 bases between the two ends. CDR3 DNA sequence: TGCGCCAGCAGCTTGTTATTGGGGACACAGGAGACCCAGTACTTC. It specifies CASSLLLGTQETQYF.

The chain carries TRBV4-2 and TRBJ1-2; 7 positions agree with TRBD1. Looked up from germline, CDR1 is LGHNA and CDR2 is YNFKEQ. V trimming: 1 base; J trimming: 8 bases; junction bases outside the gene matches: 10. The CDR3 loop spans 15 amino acids. The CDR3 DNA sequence: TGTGCCAGCAGCCAAGTGTCTCCGACAGGGAGCGGCTACACCTTC. Its protein product is CASSQVSPTGSGYTF.

Here the CDR3 DNA reads TGTGCCAGCAGCTTGCACGGACTAGCGGGGGGTTACGAGCAGTACTTC. Translation: CASSLHGLAGGYEQYF. The chain is built from TRBV7-2 and TRBJ2-5; 14 bases are a match to TRBD2. The DNA end is a closer match to TRBJ2-7, so the J assignment may be wrong. Germline V gene sequence: CDR1 SGHTA, CDR2 FQGNSA. The CDR3 runs 16 residues.